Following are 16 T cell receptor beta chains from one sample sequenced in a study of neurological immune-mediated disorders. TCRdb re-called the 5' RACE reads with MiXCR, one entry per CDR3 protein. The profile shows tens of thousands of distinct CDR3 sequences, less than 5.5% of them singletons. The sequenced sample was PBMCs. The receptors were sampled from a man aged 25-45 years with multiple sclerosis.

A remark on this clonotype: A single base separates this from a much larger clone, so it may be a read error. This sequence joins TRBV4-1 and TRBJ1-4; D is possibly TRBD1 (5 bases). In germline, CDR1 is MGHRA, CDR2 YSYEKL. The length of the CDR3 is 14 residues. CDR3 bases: TGCGCCAGCAGGGCAGGGTCGACTAATGACAAACTGTTTTTT. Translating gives CASRAGSTNDKLFF.

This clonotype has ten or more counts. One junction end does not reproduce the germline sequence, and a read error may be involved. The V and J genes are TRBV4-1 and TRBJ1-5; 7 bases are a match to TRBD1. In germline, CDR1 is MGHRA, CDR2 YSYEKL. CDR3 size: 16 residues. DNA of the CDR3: TGCGCCAGCAGCCCGACAACCGGACCCAGGGGACAGCCCCAGAATTTT. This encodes CASSPTTGPRGQPQNF.

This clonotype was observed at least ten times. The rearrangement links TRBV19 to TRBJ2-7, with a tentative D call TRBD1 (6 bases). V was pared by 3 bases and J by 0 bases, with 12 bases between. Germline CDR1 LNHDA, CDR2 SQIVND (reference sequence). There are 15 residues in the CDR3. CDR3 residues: CASSMQGTISYEQYF. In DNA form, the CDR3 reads TGTGCCAGTAGTATGCAGGGGACCATCTCCTACGAGCAGTACTTC.

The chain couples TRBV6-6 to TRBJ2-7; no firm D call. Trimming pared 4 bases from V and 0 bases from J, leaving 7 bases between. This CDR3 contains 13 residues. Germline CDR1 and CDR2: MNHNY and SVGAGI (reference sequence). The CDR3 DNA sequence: TGTGCCAGCAGTTCGATCCCCTCCTACGAGCAGTACTTC. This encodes CASSSIPSYEQYF.

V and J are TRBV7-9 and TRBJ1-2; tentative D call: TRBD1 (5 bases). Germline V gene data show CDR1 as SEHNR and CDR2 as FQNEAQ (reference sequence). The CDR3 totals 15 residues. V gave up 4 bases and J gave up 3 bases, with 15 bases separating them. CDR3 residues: CASSSGGATYYGYTF. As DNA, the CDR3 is TGTGCCAGCAGCTCGGGCGGGGCAACCTACTATGGCTACACCTTC. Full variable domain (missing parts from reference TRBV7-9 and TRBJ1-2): DTGVSQNPRHKITKRGQNVTFRCDPISEHNRLYWYRQTLGQGPEFLTYFQNEAQLEKSRLLSDRFSAERPKGSFSTLEIQRTEQGDSAMYLCASSSGGATYYGYTFGSGTRLTVV.

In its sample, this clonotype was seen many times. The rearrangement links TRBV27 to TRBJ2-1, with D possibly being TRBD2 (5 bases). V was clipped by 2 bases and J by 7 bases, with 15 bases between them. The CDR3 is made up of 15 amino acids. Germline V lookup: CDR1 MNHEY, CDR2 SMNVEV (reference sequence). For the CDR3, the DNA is TGTGCCAGCAGTTTAGGGCTCGGGAACAAAAATGAGCAGTTCTTC. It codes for CASSLGLGNKNEQFF.

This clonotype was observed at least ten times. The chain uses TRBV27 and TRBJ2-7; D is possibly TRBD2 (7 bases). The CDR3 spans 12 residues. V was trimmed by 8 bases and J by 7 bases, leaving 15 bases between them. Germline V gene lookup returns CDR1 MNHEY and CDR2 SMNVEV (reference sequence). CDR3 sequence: CASAAGAGEQYF. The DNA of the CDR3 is TGTGCCAGCGCCGCGGGGGCTGGGGAGCAGTACTTC.

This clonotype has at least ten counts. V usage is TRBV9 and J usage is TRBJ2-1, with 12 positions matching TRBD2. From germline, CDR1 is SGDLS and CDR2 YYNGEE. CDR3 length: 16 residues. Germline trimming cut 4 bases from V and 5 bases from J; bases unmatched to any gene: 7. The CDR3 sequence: CASSPLAGGYNNEQFF. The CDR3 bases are TGTGCCAGCAGCCCTCTAGCGGGGGGGTACAACAATGAGCAGTTCTTC.

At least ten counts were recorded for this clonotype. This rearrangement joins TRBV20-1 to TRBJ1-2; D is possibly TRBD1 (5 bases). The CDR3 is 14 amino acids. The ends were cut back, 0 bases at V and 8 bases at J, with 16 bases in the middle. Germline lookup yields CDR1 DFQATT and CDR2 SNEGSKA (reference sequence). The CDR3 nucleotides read TGCAGTGCTAGAGATGGGGGTGCCAGTCGGGGCTACACCTTC. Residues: CSARDGGASRGYTF.

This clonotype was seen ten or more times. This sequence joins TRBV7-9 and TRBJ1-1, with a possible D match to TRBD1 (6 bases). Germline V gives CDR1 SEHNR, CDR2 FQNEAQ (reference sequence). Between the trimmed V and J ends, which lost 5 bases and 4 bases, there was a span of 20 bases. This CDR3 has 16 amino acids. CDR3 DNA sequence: TGTGCCAGCAGCCCGCGTGGACAGCTGGTTCTCACTGAAGCTTTCTTT. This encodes CASSPRGQLVLTEAFF.

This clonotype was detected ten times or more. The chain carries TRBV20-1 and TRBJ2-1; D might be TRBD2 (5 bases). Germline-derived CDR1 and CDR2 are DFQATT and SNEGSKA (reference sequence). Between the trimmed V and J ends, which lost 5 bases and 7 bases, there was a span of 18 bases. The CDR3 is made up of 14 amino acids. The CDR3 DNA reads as TGCAGTGCTTCAGACCGCGGGCGATCTAATGAGCAGTTCTTC. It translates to CSASDRGRSNEQFF.

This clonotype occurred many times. The CDR3 DNA reads TGTGCCAGCAGCCAGGGGGCGGGGTACCGGTTGGAAAACACTGAAGCTTTCTTT. It is translated as CASSQGAGYRLENTEAFF. The rearrangement joins TRBV7-9 to TRBJ1-1; 8 positions agree with TRBD1. Per germline, CDR1 SEHNR and CDR2 FQNEAQ (reference sequence). The CDR3 has 18 amino acids. With V trimmed by 5 bases and J by 2 bases, 16 bases remained unmatched.

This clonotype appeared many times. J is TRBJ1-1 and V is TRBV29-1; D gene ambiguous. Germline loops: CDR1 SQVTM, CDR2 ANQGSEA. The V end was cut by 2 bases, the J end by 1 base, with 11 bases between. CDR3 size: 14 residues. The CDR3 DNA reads TGCAGCGTTGAATCCCGTTGGGGGAACACTGAAGCTTTCTTT. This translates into CSVESRWGNTEAFF.

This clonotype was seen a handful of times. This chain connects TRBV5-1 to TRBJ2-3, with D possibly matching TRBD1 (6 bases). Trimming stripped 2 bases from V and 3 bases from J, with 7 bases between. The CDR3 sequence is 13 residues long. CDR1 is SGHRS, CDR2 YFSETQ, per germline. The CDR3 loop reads CASSLQGTDTQYF. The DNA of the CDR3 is TGCGCCAGCAGCTTACAGGGAACAGATACGCAGTATTTT.

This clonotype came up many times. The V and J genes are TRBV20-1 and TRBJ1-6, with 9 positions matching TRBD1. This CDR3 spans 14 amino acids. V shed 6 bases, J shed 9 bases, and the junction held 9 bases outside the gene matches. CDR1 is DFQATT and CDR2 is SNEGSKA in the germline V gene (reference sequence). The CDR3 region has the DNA TGCAGTGCGCAGGGGGGACAGGGAAGTTCACCCCTCCACTTT. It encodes CSAQGGQGSSPLHF.

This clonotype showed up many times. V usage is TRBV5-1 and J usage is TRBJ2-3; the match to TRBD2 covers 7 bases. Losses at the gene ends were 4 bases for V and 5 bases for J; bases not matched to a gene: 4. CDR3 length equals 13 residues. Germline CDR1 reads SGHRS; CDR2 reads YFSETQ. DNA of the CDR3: TGCGCCAGCAGCGGACTAGGGGAAGATACGCAGTATTTT. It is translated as CASSGLGEDTQYF.